The 19 T cell receptor beta chains listed next were all sequenced from one sample in a study of beta chain features in type 1 diabetes. Study results and caveats: For Type 1 diabetes patients, all four CD4+ subsets carried TCRB CDR3s that were moderately but significantly shorter.

For these receptors, no antigen is known. Every bit of the isolated RNA underwent reverse transcription, so sequencing read expressed TCRB transcripts. The assay was immunoSEQ multiplex PCR, and TCRdb's table has in-frame clones only and misses some. The table records roughly 260,000 clones, around 20% of them present only once. Sequencing was carried out using naive CD4+ T cells from blood. These receptors originate from a woman aged 40 to 50 with type 1 diabetes.

V and J are TRBV7-9 and TRBJ2-1, with 8 bases lining up with TRBD1. Looked up from germline, CDR1 is SEHNR and CDR2 is FQNEAQ (reference sequence). This CDR3 has 16 residues. The V and J ends lost 1 base and 6 bases, in that order; junction bases with no gene match: 8. The CDR3 nucleotides read TGTGCCAGCAGCTTAGGGTTCAGGGGGCGTTCCAATGAGCAGTTCTTC. The encoded protein is CASSLGFRGRSNEQFF.

This clone occurred a few times. J is TRBJ1-4 and V is TRBV7-6; 7 bases match TRBD1. Germline loops: CDR1 SGHVS, CDR2 FNYEAQ. V trimming: 5 bases; J trimming: 5 bases; junction bases outside the gene matches: 5. The CDR3 is 14 amino acids. The CDR3 sequence is CASSLGQRNEKLFF. CDR3 DNA sequence: TGTGCCAGCAGCCTGGGACAGCGAAATGAAAAACTGTTTTTT.

This clone was observed a few times. This chain uses TRBV15 with TRBJ1-5; 7 bases are shared with TRBD1. V was pared by 0 bases and J by 1 base, with 6 bases of the junction left unmatched. The CDR3 covers 17 residues. Germline values: CDR1 LNHNV, CDR2 YYDKDF (reference sequence). The CDR3: CATSRDRTGVSNQPQHF. CDR3 sequence (DNA): TGTGCCACCAGCAGAGATCGAACAGGGGTAAGCAATCAGCCCCAGCATTTT. The whole variable domain, filled in from reference TRBV15 and TRBJ1-5, reads DAMVIQNPRYQVTQFGKPVTLSCSQTLNHNVMYWYQQKSSQAPKLLFHYYDKDFNNEADTPDNFQSRRPNTSFCFLDIRSPGLGDTAMYLCATSRDRTGVSNQPQHFGDGTRLSIL.

On this clone itself: The same CDR3 arises from other DNA sequences in this sample as well. The CDR3 DNA sequence: TGCAGCGTTAACAGGGGTACTGAAGCTTTCTTT. It translates to CSVNRGTEAFF. The chain combines TRBV29-1 with TRBJ1-1; 7 bases line up with TRBD1. The CDR3 covers 11 residues. Per germline, CDR1 SQVTM and CDR2 ANQGSEA. The V gene end was trimmed by 5 bases and the J gene end by 5 bases; junction bases not matched to a gene: 2.

This clone has just a few counts. The V and J genes are TRBV27 and TRBJ2-5, with unresolved D. The CDR3 loop spans 15 amino acids. CDR1 MNHEY and CDR2 SMNVEV come from the germline V gene (reference sequence). The V end was cut by 6 bases, the J end by 2 bases, with 16 bases between. The CDR3 region has the DNA TGTGCCAGCAGCCGGATCCAAGTGAGGCAAGAGACCCAGTACTTC. Protein sequence: CASSRIQVRQETQYF.

The chain joins TRBV14 to TRBJ1-1; D gene unclear. Germline V gene sequence: CDR1 SGHDN, CDR2 FVKESK. This CDR3 contains 13 residues. Trimming stripped 5 bases from V and 3 bases from J, with 10 bases between. The CDR3 reads CASSLQSYTEAFF. The CDR3 DNA reads as TGTGCCAGCAGCTTACAGAGTTACACTGAAGCTTTCTTT.

The CDR3: CSVTVSYEQYF. In DNA, the CDR3 is TGCAGCGTCACGGTCTCCTACGAGCAGTACTTC. This chain connects TRBV29-1 to TRBJ2-5; no firm D call. The end of the DNA fits TRBJ2-7 better, so the J call may be wrong. This CDR3 contains 11 residues. Germline V CDR1 and CDR2: SQVTM, ANQGSEA.

This chain uses TRBV19 with TRBJ2-5, with D perhaps TRBD1 (5 bases). CDR1 is LNHDA and CDR2 is SQIVND in the germline V gene (reference sequence). The CDR3 runs to 13 residues. The V end was cut by 6 bases, the J end by 2 bases, with 10 bases between. CDR3 in amino acids: CASRTTVQETQYF. Here the CDR3 DNA reads TGTGCCAGTAGGACGACAGTACAAGAGACCCAGTACTTC.

This chain joins TRBV9 and TRBJ1-1; tentatively, D is TRBD1 (6 bases). CDR3 size: 14 residues. The ends were cut back, 4 bases at V and 0 bases at J, with 10 bases in the middle. Germline CDR1 is SGDLS and CDR2 is YYNGEE. The CDR3 nucleotides read TGTGCCAGCAGCCAGGGGAGCTTGAACACTGAAGCTTTCTTT. As protein: CASSQGSLNTEAFF.

Only a few counts were recorded for this clone. The gene calls are TRBV6-5 and TRBJ2-7; D is possibly TRBD2 (5 bases). Trimming removed 6 bases at V and 9 bases at J, with 12 bases between. CDR3 length equals 11 residues. CDR1 and CDR2 (germline): MNHEY, SVGAGI. In DNA, the CDR3 is TGTGCCAGCAGCTCGGAGGTAGGGCAGTACTTC. It codes for CASSSEVGQYF.

This clone showed up just a few times. The J gene is TRBJ2-1, the V gene TRBV7-3; 16 bases match TRBD2. The trim removed 5 bases at V and 8 bases at J, leaving 15 bases unmatched. Per the germline V gene, CDR1 is SGHTA and CDR2 is FQGTGA. The CDR3 runs 19 residues. This CDR3 reads CASSVTGTSGRVLGDEQFF. The CDR3 bases are TGTGCCAGCAGCGTCACCGGGACTAGCGGGAGGGTCTTAGGCGATGAGCAGTTCTTC.

The rearrangement joins TRBV7-2 to TRBJ1-5, with a possible D match to TRBD1 (5 bases). The V and J ends lost 1 base and 5 bases respectively, with 12 bases between them. Germline loops: CDR1 SGHTA, CDR2 FQGNSA. This CDR3 has 15 amino acids. As DNA, the CDR3 is TGTGCCAGCAGCTTAGAGGGGTACCTGGATCAGCCCCAGCATTTT. This codes for CASSLEGYLDQPQHF.

This clone showed up just a few times. The chain has TRBV5-4 and TRBJ2-1, with no clear D. There are 14 residues in the CDR3. V was trimmed by 4 bases and J by 4 bases, leaving 12 bases between them. Germline V CDR1 and CDR2: SGHNT, YYREEE (reference sequence). The CDR3 loop is CASSLNGDYNEQFF. Here the CDR3 DNA reads TGTGCCAGCAGCCTTAACGGTGATTACAATGAGCAGTTCTTC.

The J gene is TRBJ2-7, the V gene TRBV25-1; 7 nucleotides agree with TRBD2. The CDR3 is 15 residues long. CDR1 and CDR2 (germline): MGHDK, SYGVNS. Trimming cost V 1 base and J 2 bases; bases outside gene matches: 5. The CDR3 DNA reads TGTGCCAGCAGTGAATTGGCGGGAGTGACCTACGAGCAGTACTTC. Its translation: CASSELAGVTYEQYF.

This clone came up a few times. This chain joins TRBV18 and TRBJ1-5; TRBD1 aligns across 8 bases. The length of the CDR3 is 14 residues. Per the germline V gene, CDR1 is KGHSH and CDR2 is LQKENI. V shed 3 bases and J 6 bases; nucleotides not matched to a gene: 4. The CDR3 loop is CASSPTGVGQPQHF. CDR3 coding DNA: TGTGCCAGCTCACCGACAGGGGTGGGTCAGCCCCAGCATTTT.

This sequence joins TRBV15 and TRBJ2-3; perhaps TRBD1 as D (6 bases). V dropped 7 bases and J dropped 4 bases, with 21 bases sitting between them. Germline CDR1 reads LNHNV; CDR2 reads YYDKDF (reference sequence). The CDR3 covers 16 residues. The CDR3 nucleotides are TGTGCCACCACTGCAGGGGTTGGGGGAGTGCCAGATACGCAGTATTTT. As protein: CATTAGVGGVPDTQYF.

The table lists this clone with a few counts. The chain carries TRBV15 and TRBJ1-2, with no clear D. Germline loops: CDR1 LNHNV, CDR2 YYDKDF (reference sequence). The CDR3 has 18 residues. V was clipped by 2 bases and J by 0 bases, with 19 bases between them. The CDR3 nucleotides are TGTGCCACCAGCAGACGTAATTGGCCGGTGGAGGCTAACTATGGCTACACCTTC. Translating it yields CATSRRNWPVEANYGYTF.

In its sample, this clone was seen a few times. V is TRBV18 and J is TRBJ2-7, with D tentatively TRBD1 (6 bases). The germline gives CDR1 KGHSH, CDR2 LQKENI. The CDR3 has 14 residues. The V and J ends lost 4 bases and 3 bases respectively, with 13 bases between them. CDR3 in amino acids: CASSLSTGNYEQYF. For the CDR3, the DNA is TGTGCCAGCTCACTAAGCACAGGGAACTACGAGCAGTACTTC.

The genes are TRBV9 and TRBJ2-1; 11 bases fit TRBD2. Germline assignment: CDR1 SGDLS and CDR2 YYNGEE. The CDR3 totals 16 residues. With V trimmed by 3 bases and J by 4 bases, 6 bases remained unmatched. The CDR3 reads CASSAGGTSGYNEQFF. As DNA, the CDR3 is TGTGCCAGCAGCGCGGGGGGGACTAGCGGTTACAATGAGCAGTTCTTC.